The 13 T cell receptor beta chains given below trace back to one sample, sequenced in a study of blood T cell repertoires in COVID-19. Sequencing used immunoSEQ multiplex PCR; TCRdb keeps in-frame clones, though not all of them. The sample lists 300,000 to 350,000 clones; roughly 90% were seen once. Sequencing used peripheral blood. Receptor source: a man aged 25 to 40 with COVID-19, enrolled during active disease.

CDR3 coding DNA: TGTGCCAGCAGCTATGACAGCTCCTACAATGAGCAGTTCTTC. Its protein product is CASSYDSSYNEQFF. The J gene is TRBJ2-1, the V gene TRBV11-1; D is perhaps TRBD1 (5 bases). Germline CDR1 is SGHAT and CDR2 is FQDESV (reference sequence). This CDR3 has 14 amino acids. Deletions cut 4 bases from V and 0 bases from J, with 7 bases between. The full variable domain, with the rest looked up from reference TRBV11-1 and TRBJ2-1, is EAEVAQSPRYKITEKSQAVAFWCDPISGHATLYWYRQILGQGPELLVQFQDESVVDDSQLPKDRFSAERLKGVDSTLKIQPAELGDSAMYLCASSYDSSYNEQFFGPGTRLTVL.

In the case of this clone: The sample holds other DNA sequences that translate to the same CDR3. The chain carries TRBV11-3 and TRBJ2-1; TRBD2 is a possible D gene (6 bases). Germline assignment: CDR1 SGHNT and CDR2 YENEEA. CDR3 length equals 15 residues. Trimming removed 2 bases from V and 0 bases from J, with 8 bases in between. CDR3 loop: CASSLSGSSYNEQFF. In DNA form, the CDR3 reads TGTGCCAGCAGCTTAAGCGGGTCCTCCTACAATGAGCAGTTCTTC.

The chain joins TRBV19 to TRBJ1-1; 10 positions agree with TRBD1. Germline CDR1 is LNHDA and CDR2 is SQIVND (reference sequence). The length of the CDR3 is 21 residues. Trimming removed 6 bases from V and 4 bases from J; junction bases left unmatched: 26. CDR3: CASRLTRIGTGDRGEGTEAFF. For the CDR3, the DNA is TGTGCCAGTAGGCTTACACGGATTGGTACCGGGGACAGGGGAGAAGGCACTGAAGCTTTCTTT.

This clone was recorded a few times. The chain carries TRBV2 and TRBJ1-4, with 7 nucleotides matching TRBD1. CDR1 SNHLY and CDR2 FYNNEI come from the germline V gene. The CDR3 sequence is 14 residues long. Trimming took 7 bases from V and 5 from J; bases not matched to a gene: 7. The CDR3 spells CASTRGQLNEKLFF. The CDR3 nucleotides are TGTGCCAGCACCCGGGGACAGCTGAATGAAAAACTGTTTTTT.

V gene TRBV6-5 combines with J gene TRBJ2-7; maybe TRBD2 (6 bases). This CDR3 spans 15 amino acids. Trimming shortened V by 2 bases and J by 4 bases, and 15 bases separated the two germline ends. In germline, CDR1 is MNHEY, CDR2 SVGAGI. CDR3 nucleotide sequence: TGTGCCAGCAGTTACGGAGGGTCGTCAGGGTACGAGCAGTACTTC. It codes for CASSYGGSSGYEQYF.

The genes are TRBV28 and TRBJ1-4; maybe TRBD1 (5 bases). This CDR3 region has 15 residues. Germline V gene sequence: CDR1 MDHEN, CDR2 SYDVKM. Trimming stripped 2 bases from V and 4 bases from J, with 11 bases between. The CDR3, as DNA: TGTGCCAGCAGTTTAGGAGGGGCCGGTAATGAAAAACTGTTTTTT. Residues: CASSLGGAGNEKLFF.

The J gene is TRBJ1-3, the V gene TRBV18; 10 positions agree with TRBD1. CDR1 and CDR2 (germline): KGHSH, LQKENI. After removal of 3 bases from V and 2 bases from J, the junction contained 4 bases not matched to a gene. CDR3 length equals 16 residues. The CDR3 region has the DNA TGTGCCAGCTCACCCCCGGGACAGGGGACTGGAAACACCATATATTTT. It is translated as CASSPPGQGTGNTIYF.

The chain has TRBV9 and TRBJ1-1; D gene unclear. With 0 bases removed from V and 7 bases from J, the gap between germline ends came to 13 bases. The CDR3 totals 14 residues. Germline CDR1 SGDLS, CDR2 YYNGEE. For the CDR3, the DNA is TGTGCCAGCAGCGTAGGATCGTACTTTGATGAAGCTTTCTTT. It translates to CASSVGSYFDEAFF. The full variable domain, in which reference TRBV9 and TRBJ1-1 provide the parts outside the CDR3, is DSGVTQTPKHLITATGQRVTLRCSPRSGDLSVYWYQQSLDQGLQFLIQYYNGEERAKGNILERFSAQQFPDLHSELNLSSLELGDSALYFCASSVGSYFDEAFFGQGTRLTVV.

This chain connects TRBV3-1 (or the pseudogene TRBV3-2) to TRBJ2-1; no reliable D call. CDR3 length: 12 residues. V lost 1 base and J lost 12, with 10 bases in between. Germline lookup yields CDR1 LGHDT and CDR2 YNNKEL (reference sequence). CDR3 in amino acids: CASSQGQVGQFF. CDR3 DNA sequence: TGTGCCAGCAGCCAAGGGCAGGTCGGGCAGTTCTTC.

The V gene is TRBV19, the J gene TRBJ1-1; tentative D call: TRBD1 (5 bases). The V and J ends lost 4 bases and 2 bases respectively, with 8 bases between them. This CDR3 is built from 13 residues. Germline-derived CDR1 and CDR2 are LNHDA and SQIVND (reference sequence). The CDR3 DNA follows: TGTGCCAGTAGTAGACAGATAAACACTGAAGCTTTCTTT. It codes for CASSRQINTEAFF.

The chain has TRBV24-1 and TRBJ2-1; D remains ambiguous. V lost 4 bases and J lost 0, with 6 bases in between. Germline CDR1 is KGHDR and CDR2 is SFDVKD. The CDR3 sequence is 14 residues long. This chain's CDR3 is CATSDPNSYNEQFF. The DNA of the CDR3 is TGTGCCACCAGTGACCCAAACTCCTACAATGAGCAGTTCTTC.

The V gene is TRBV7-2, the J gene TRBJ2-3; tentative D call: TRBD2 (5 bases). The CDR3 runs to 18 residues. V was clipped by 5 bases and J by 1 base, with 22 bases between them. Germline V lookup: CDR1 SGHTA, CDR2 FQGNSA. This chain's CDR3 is CASSLGPLTTPGTDTQYF. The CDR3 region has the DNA TGTGCCAGCAGCCTCGGTCCGTTGACTACCCCCGGCACAGATACGCAGTATTTT.

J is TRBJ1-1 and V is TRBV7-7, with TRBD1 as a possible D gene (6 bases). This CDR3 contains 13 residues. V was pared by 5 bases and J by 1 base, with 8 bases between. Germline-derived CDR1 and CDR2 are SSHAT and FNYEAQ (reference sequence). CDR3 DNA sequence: TGTGCCAGCAGCCGGACAGAGAACACTGAAGCTTTCTTT. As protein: CASSRTENTEAFF.